Included here is one T cell receptor beta chain sequence, with context. With 1 base removed from V and 0 bases from J, the gap between germline ends came to 21 bases. Per germline, CDR1 SNHLY and CDR2 FYNNEI. The length of the CDR3 is 19 residues. The record originates from a study of PD-1 blockade in mismatch repair-deficient tumors. Assay used: immunoSEQ multiplex PCR; TCRdb lists only in-frame clones, some missing. The data contain about 40,000 clones, around 79% of them singletons. The receptor was derived from an adult with mismatch repair-deficient cancer. Here the sequenced sample was peripheral blood, taken 4 weeks after starting pembrolizumab. V usage is TRBV2 and J usage is TRBJ1-2; a possible D gene is TRBD1 (5 bases). DNA of the CDR3: TGTGCCAGCAGTGAAGGGGGACGGGGAGGGTACCTCCCTAACTATGGCTACACCTTC. This translates into CASSEGGRGGYLPNYGYTF.